This paragraph covers one TCR beta chain sequence. After extraction with the RNeasy kit, roughly 0.5 to 1 ug of the RNA was reverse transcribed using random hexamers. A single record per CDR3 protein comes from TCRdb applying MiXCR to the immunoSEQ multiplex PCR reads. The table records more than 200,000 distinct CDR3 sequences, roughly 93% of them present only once. This specimen belongs to a study of CD8 T cells in Susac syndrome. The multiple sclerosis control group consisted of treatment-naive patients whose relapsing-remitting disease, which was either stable or active, fulfilled revised McDonald criteria. V lost 5 bases, J lost 3 bases, and 18 bases lay in between. Germline assignment: CDR1 SGHAT and CDR2 FQNNGV. The CDR3 spans 16 residues.

Sequencing used CD4+ T cells from PBMCs. The sequence came from a human donor with multiple sclerosis. The rearrangement joins TRBV11-2 to TRBJ2-3; D possibly corresponds to TRBD1 (6 bases). The CDR3 spells CASSPQGSLRTDTQYF. CDR3 DNA: TGTGCCAGCAGCCCTCAGGGGTCCCTTCGAACAGATACGCAGTATTTT. Based on the CDR3 plus reference TRBV11-2 and TRBJ2-3, the full variable domain is EAGVAQSPRYKIIEKRQSVAFWCNPISGHATLYWYQQILGQGPKLLIQFQNNGVVDDSQLPKDRFSAERLKGVDSTLKIQPAKLEDSAVYLCASSPQGSLRTDTQYFGPGTRLTVL.